The text below deals with one T cell receptor (beta chain). These data are taken from a study of blood T cell repertoires in COVID-19. The study recruited people aged about 18 to 95 years across under 25 US areas. This CDR3 is 13 amino acids long. Germline lookup yields CDR1 SGHTA and CDR2 FQGNSA. Trimming cost V 7 bases and J 0 bases, with 9 bases left between them. Clones were sequenced by immunoSEQ multiplex PCR, and TCRdb holds only the in-frame ones, with some missing. The sample has over 130,000 clones, about 79% seen once. The sequenced sample was PBMCs or T cells enriched from blood (not recorded which). The J gene is TRBJ1-2, the V gene TRBV7-2, with D maybe TRBD1 (6 bases). The source is a woman aged 50 to 60 who had recovered from COVID-19. CDR3 region: CASTHRANYGYTF. CDR3 nucleotides: TGTGCCAGCACCCACAGGGCTAACTATGGCTACACCTTC.